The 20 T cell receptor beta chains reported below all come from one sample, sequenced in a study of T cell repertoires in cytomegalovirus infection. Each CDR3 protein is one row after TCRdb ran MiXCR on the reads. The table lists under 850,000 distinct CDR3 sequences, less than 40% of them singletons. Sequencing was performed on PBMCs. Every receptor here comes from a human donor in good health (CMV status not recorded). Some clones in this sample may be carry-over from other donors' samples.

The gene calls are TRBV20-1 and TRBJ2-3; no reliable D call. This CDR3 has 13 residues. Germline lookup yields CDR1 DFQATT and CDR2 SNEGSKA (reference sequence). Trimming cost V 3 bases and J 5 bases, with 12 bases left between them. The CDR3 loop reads CSASPPHRDTQYF. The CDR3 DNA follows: TGCAGTGCTAGCCCCCCTCATCGAGATACGCAGTATTTT.

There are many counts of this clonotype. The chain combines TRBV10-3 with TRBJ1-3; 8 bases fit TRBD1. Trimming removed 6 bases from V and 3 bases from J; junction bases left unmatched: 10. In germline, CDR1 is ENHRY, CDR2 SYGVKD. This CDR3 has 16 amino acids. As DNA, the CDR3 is TGTGCCATCAGAAAGCATTTGACAGGGGATGGAAACACCATATATTTT. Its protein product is CAIRKHLTGDGNTIYF.

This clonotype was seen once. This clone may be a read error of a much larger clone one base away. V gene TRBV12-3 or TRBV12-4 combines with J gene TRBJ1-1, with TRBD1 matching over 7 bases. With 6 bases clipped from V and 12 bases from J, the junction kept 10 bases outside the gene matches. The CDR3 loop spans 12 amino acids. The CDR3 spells CASRLRQGGSFF. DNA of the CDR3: TGTGCCAGCAGGCTCCGACAGGGCGGGTCTTTCTTT.

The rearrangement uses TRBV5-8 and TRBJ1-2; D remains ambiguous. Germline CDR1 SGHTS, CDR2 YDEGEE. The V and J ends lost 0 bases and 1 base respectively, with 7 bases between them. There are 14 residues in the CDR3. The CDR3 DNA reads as TGTGCCAGCAGCTTGGCCTGGAATAACTATGGCTACACCTTC. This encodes CASSLAWNNYGYTF.

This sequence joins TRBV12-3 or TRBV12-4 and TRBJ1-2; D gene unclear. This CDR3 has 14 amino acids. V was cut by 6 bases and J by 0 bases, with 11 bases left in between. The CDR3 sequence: CASSRTAANYGYTF. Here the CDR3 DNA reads TGTGCCAGCAGCCGGACTGCCGCTAACTATGGCTACACCTTC.

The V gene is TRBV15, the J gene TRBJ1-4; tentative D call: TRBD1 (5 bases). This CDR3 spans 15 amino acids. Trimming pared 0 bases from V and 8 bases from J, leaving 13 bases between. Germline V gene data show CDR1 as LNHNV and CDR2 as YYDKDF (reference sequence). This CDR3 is CATSRDRGGVEKLFF. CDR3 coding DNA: TGTGCCACCAGCAGAGATAGGGGCGGGGTAGAAAAACTGTTTTTT.

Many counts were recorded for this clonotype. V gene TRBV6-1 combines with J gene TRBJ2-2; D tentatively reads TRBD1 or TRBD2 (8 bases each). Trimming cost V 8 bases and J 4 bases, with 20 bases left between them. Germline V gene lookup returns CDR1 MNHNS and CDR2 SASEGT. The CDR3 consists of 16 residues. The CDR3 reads CASLRGGQDGTGELFF. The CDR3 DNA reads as TGTGCCAGCCTCCGGGGGGGACAGGACGGCACCGGGGAGCTGTTTTTT.

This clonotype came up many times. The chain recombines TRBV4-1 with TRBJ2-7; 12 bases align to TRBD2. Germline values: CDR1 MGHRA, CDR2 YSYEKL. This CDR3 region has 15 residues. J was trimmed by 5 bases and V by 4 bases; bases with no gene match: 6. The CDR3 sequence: CASSRRLAGVHEQYF. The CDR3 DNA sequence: TGCGCCAGCAGCCGTCGACTAGCGGGAGTTCACGAGCAGTACTTC.

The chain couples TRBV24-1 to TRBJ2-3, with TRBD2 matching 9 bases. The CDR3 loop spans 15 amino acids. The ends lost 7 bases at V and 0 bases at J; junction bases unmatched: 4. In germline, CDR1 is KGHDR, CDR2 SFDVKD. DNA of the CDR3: TGTGCCACCAGCTTGACTAGCGGTAGCACAGATACGCAGTATTTT. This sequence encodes CATSLTSGSTDTQYF.

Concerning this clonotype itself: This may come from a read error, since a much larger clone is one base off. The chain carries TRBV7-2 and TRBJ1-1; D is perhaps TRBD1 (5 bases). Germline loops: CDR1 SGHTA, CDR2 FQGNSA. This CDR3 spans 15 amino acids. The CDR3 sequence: CASSLDSGWYTDAFF. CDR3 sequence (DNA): TGTGCCAGCAGCTTAGATTCAGGGTGGTACACTGATGCTTTCTTT.

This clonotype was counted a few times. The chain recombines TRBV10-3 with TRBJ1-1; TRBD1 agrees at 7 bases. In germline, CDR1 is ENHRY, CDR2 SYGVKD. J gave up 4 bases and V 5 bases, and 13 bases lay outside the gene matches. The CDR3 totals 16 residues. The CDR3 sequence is CAISSGETGTVTEAFF. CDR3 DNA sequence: TGTGCCATCAGTTCAGGCGAGACAGGGACCGTCACTGAAGCTTTCTTT.

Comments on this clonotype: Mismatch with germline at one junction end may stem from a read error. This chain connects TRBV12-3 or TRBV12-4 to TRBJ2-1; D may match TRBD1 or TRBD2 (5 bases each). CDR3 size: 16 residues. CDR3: CASSPNRDPGRNEKFF. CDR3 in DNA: TGTGCCAGCAGCCCGAACCGGGACCCCGGCCGCAATGAGAAGTTCTTC.

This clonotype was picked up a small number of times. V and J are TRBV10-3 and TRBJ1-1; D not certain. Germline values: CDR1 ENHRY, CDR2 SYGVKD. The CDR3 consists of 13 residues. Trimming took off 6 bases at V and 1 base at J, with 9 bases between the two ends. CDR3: CAIRATSNTEAFF. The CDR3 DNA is TGTGCCATCAGGGCGACATCGAACACTGAAGCTTTCTTT.

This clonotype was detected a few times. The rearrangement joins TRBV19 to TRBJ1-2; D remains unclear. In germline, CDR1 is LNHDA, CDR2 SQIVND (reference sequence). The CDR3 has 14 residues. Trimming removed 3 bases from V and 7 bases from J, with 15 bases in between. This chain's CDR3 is CASSISRARLGYTF. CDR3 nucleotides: TGTGCCAGTAGTATTTCAAGGGCTCGGCTTGGCTACACCTTC.

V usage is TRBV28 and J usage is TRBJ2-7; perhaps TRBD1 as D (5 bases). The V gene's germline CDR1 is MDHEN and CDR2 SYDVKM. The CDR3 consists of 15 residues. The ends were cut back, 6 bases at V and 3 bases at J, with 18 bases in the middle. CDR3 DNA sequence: TGTGCCAGCAGCCTCCCGGTGACAGCAAACTACGAGCAGTACTTC. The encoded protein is CASSLPVTANYEQYF.

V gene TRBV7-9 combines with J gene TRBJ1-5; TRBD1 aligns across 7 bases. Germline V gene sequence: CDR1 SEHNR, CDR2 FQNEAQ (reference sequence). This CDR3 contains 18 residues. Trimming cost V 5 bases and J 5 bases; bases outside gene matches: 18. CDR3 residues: CASSPAGGGGPWDQPQHF. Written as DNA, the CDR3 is TGTGCCAGCAGCCCGGCAGGGGGGGGGGGGCCGTGGGATCAGCCCCAGCATTTT.

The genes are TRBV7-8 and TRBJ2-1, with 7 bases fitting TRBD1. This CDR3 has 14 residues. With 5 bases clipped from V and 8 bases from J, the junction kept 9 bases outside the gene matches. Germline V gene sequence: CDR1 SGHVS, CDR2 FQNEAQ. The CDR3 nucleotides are TGTGCCAGCAGCCCCGACAGGGTTCAGGATGAGCAGTTCTTC. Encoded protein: CASSPDRVQDEQFF.

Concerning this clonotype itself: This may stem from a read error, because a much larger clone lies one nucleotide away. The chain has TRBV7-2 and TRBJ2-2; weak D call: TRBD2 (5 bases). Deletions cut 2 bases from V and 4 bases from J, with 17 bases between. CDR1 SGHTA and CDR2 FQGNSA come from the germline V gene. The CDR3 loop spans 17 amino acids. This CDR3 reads CASSLQRGIASTGELFF. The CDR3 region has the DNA TGTGCCAGCAGCTTACAGAGAGGGATCGCGAGCACCGGGGAGCTGTTTTTT.

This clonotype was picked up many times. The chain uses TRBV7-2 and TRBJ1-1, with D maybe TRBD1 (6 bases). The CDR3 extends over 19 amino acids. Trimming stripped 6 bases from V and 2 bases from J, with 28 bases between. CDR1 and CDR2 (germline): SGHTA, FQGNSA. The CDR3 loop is CASSRQVWAYGARNTEAFF. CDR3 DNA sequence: TGTGCCAGCAGTCGACAGGTTTGGGCCTATGGGGCCCGTAACACTGAAGCTTTCTTT.

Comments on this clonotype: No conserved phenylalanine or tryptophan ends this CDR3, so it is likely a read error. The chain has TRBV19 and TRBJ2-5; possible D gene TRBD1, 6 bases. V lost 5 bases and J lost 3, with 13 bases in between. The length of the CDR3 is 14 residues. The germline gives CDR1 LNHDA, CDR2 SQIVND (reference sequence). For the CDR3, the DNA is TGTGCCAGTAGTGTCCGGGACACCGAAGAGACCCAGTACTTA. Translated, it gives CASSVRDTEETQYL.